The rows below give T cell receptor beta chains drawn from one sample of a study of blood T cell repertoires in COVID-19. This table comes from immunoSEQ multiplex PCR, and its TCRdb copy is limited to in-frame clones, with some not included. The sample lists fewer than 250,000 clones, around 88% occurring once. The material sequenced was peripheral blood. The receptors originated from a man aged 45-60 years with active or convalescent COVID-19. Each CDR3 is given with its conserved first and last residue.

TRBV2	TRBJ2-7	CASSDGQAYEQYF
TRBV7-9	TRBJ2-3	CASSPWGQITDTQYF
TRBV19	TRBJ2-7	CASAPDRYEQYF
TRBV11-1	TRBJ2-1	CASSLIRRGRTNEQFF
TRBV28	TRBJ1-6	CASSFGQGHSPLHF
TRBV4-3	TRBJ2-3	CASSQRTSGVYTQYF
TRBV18	TRBJ2-5	CASSQGAGQQTQYF
TRBV28	TRBJ1-2	CASNSPGLGWGYTF
TRBV2	TRBJ1-5	CASQWQAWNSNQPQHF
TRBV12-1	TRBJ1-3	CASSSKTGPRTGNTIYF
TRBV15	TRBJ2-7	CATSENRGLLRYEQYF
TRBV5-1	TRBJ1-2	CASSLGDRDLDGYTF
TRBV6-1	TRBJ1-5	CASSELGYSNQPQHF
TRBV9	TRBJ2-1	CASSVDGTGGLTYNEQFF
TRBV2	TRBJ1-3	CASSEAGGSGNTIYF
TRBV7-9	TRBJ2-7	CASSLFAAYEQYF
TRBV4-1	TRBJ1-5	CASSPGRTRNLYQPQHF